This T cell receptor (beta chain) was documented in a study of identical twins (dated by TCRdb to 2016 to 2018). Context from the whole study: To test whether fetal clonotypes persist, this study deep-sequenced TCR alpha and beta repertoires from monozygotic twins, from unrelated adults of various ages, and from cord blood. To rule out contamination, replicate twin experiments were performed at different times with different library preparation protocols.

Of note for this clonotype: Its target antigen remains unknown. No much larger clone is present one base from it, and per-base qualities are unavailable.

Library preparation used 5' RACE. TCRdb records Illumina HiSeq 2000 as the sequencer. Template switching introduced a universal primer binding site; the final cDNA contained a unique molecular identifier, enabling accurate counting of TCR cDNA molecules. First-strand cDNA for TCR alpha and beta chains was synthesized from specific primers in the conserved constant-segment region. To control for contamination, each cDNA library was double barcoded with a SMART-Mk sample barcode plus Illumina barcodes. TruSeq adapter sequences along with Illumina sample barcodes were introduced in two successive PCR steps. The Illumina HiSeq platform was used with custom primers to sequence TCR alpha and beta cDNA libraries. The original pipeline was this. Unique molecular identifiers were extracted from raw reads with MiGEC, and CDR3 positions were determined with MiXCR. Recombination models were inferred per individual with the repgenHMM and IGoR tools using an EM algorithm. The analysis of shared clonotypes was done with the tcR package in R, with sharing normalized by the product of cloneset sizes. Out-of-frame nonproductive sequences were analyzed to study raw recombination free of thymic and clonal selection effects. TCRdb redid the processing of the public reads, applying fastp at Q25 and MiXCR, and retained in-frame beta chains. Rows with one shared CDR3 protein collapse into an entry with the most common genes and DNA. The V and J calls and clone size are TCRdb's, not the authors'. The sample table holds around 690,000 distinct CDR3 sequences, of which roughly 20% were seen once. Over 4% of the sample is held by the ten biggest clonotypes.

Results and caveats for the whole study, not just this receptor: Compared with coincidental sharing between unrelated individuals, an excess of low generation-probability sequences was observed among out-of-frame TCR alpha sequences shared between twins. Because the same donors could not be followed over many years, the conclusions depended on cross-sectional statistical analysis. A weaker excess of twin sharing was found in beta out-of-frame sequences because the signal-to-noise ratio was lowered by fewer shared sequences. Abundant cord blood beta clonotypes had fewer insertions, young adult naive repertoires showed a similar but weaker trend, and memory repertoires showed no such trend. Zero-insertion analyses could be partly confounded by invariant T cells such as MAIT and iNKT, although diverse VJ usage argued against such confounding for most clonotypes. Out-of-frame TCR alpha sharing in monozygotic twins was systematically underestimated by recombination models, whereas sharing between unrelated individuals was in agreement with the recombination models.

Every donor in the study was a healthy Caucasian. The twin cohort comprised three pairs of female monozygotic twins, all aged about 18 to 30 years. Peripheral blood mononuclear cells were used as the source from which RNA for TCR libraries was isolated. This same sample was also part of a study on T cells expressing NK-cell markers. The second study's paper adds: TCR beta-chain repertoires were profiled in sorted CD3+CD56+NKG2C+, CD3+CD56+NKG2C- and CD3+CD56-NKG2C+ T-cell subsets from several donors. Of the eight sequenced donors, seven were found to be HCMV-seropositive and one was found to be HCMV-seronegative. To restrict sorting to alphabetaTCR-expressing T cells, an anti-gammadeltaTCR antibody was added in several experiments. In over 5 donors, the dominant CD3+CD56+NKG2C+ clonotypes were among the top 10 CD8+ clonotypes and accounted for roughly 1.0-8% of CD8+ T cells. Those dominant clonotypes were again the most abundant among CD3+CD56-NKG2C+ cells in several donors, at roughly 28.3-60.1%. It remained unclear whether the expanded NKG2C-expressing T cell clones were specific for HCMV antigens. The study sequenced eight donors, all healthy volunteers chosen at random: three men and five women. HCMV-specific IgG was detected in serum with a commercial ELISA kit to determine HCMV serostatus. Bulk peripheral blood T-cell repertoires were additionally sequenced from unsorted PBMC for roughly six donors. Reads were demultiplexed and grouped by UMI with MIGEC, and clonotypes were assembled and quantified with MiTCR. To remove erroneous sequences, TCR cDNA sequences were retained only when supported by two or more reads. The tcR package was used for downstream repertoire analysis, and clonotypes were matched across fractions by CDR3 nucleotide sequence plus V segment. VDJmatch was used to annotate antigen specificity against VDJdb, with one amino acid substitution in CDR3 permitted.

The receptor was derived from a young woman in good health. The material sequenced was PBMCs.

The nucleotide sequence reads as follows: TGTGCCAGCAGAGACGGGTCGGGGAATGAGCAGTTCTTC. This codes for CASRDGSGNEQFF. The receptor chain draws on TRBV7-9 and TRBJ2-1, with TRBD2 perhaps the D gene, on 5 matching bases. The germline V gene (reference sequence) sets CDR1 to SEHNR and CDR2 to FQNEAQ. Between the V and J ends, shortened by 6 bases and 7 bases respectively, the junction contains 13 bases. From the cysteine up to the phenylalanine, the CDR3 has a length of 13 residues. The sequence is cut down to CDR3 DNA, 39 bases in frame from base 1.